One sample yielded the 28 T cell receptor beta chains listed below, sequenced in a study of blood T cells in healthy people across ages. Together with a sample-barcoded 5' primer, a J-beta primer mix was included in a second PCR lasting roughly 6 to 12 cycles. A single record per CDR3 protein comes from TCRdb applying MiXCR to the 5' RACE reads. The sample contains approximately 1.5 million distinct CDR3 sequences, roughly 32% of which appear only once. The sample consisted of blood. All receptors come from a woman aged 30 to 39 in good health.

Ten or more counts support this clonotype. This chain joins TRBV20-1 and TRBJ2-1, with D maybe TRBD2 (6 bases). There are 15 residues in the CDR3. Per the germline V gene, CDR1 is DFQATT and CDR2 is SNEGSKA (reference sequence). The V gene lost 8 bases and the J gene lost 5 bases, with 22 bases spanning the gap. The CDR3 DNA sequence: TGCAGTCTCCACCCGGTAGGACTACTTAACAATGAGCAGTTCTTC. It encodes CSLHPVGLLNNEQFF.

The chain is built from TRBV5-1 and TRBJ2-1, with TRBD2 identical over 11 bases. CDR3 size: 18 residues. In germline, CDR1 is SGHRS, CDR2 YFSETQ. V was clipped by 1 base and J by 6 bases; unmatched bases: 12. The CDR3 DNA is TGCGCCAGCAGCTTGCGGACATCGGCTAGCGGGGGGACCAATGAGCAGTTCTTC. Its protein product is CASSLRTSASGGTNEQFF.

As to this clonotype: This could be a read error, since a much larger clone is one nucleotide away. The chain joins TRBV7-2 to TRBJ1-2; no firm D call. CDR1 and CDR2 (germline): SGHTA, FQGNSA. The CDR3 is made up of 13 amino acids. The CDR3 DNA is TGTGCCAGCAGTTCACGAAGCAACTGTGGCTACACCTTC. Translated, it gives CASSSRSNCGYTF. The entire variable domain, with the rest obtained from reference TRBV7-2 and TRBJ1-2, is as follows: GAGVSQSPSNKVTEKGKDVELRCDPISGHTALYWYRQSLGQGLEFLIYFQGNSAPDKSGLPSDRFSAERTGGSVSTLTIQRTQQEDSAVYLCASSSRSNCGYTFGSGTRLTVV.

The chain carries TRBV7-8 and TRBJ1-2; TRBD1 matches 7 bases. The CDR3 is 17 residues long. Germline CDR1 reads SGHVS; CDR2 reads FQNEAQ. Trimming took 4 bases from V and 0 from J; bases not matched to a gene: 11. CDR3 nucleotide sequence: TGTGCCAGCAGCTCCCGGACAGGTGGGAGAGCTAACTATGGCTACACCTTC. Translated: CASSSRTGGRANYGYTF.

In DNA, the CDR3 is TGTGCCAGCAGACCTGGGTGGGCAGGAGTGAACACTGAAGCTTTCTTT. Its translation: CASRPGWAGVNTEAFF. The rearrangement joins TRBV12-3 or TRBV12-4 to TRBJ1-1; D is unclear. The CDR3 spans 16 residues. V was cut by 6 bases and J by 0 bases, with 17 bases left in between.

This sequence joins TRBV2 and TRBJ1-2; TRBD1 agrees at 8 bases. This CDR3 spans 16 amino acids. The J segment lost 0 bases and the V segment lost 4 bases, leaving 7 bases of the junction unmatched. The germline V gene has CDR1 SNHLY and CDR2 FYNNEI. CDR3 sequence (DNA): TGTGCCAGCAGTGCATTTGACAGGGGCGCTAACTATGGCTACACCTTC. Protein: CASSAFDRGANYGYTF.

This clonotype appeared a few times. The rearrangement links TRBV6-6 to TRBJ2-3, with D perhaps TRBD2 (6 bases). Trimming stripped 6 bases from V and 0 bases from J, with 19 bases between. Looked up from germline, CDR1 is MNHNY and CDR2 is SVGAGI (reference sequence). The CDR3 length is 17 residues. CDR3 in DNA: TGTGCCAGCAGGGGTTACCGCTCCGGACTAAGCACAGATACGCAGTATTTT. Its translation: CASRGYRSGLSTDTQYF.

This chain connects TRBV6-2 or TRBV6-3 to TRBJ1-1; a weak D match, TRBD1 (5 bases). Germline V gene data show CDR1 as MNHEY and CDR2 as SVGEGT. Trimming removed 5 bases at V and 4 bases at J, with 11 bases between. This CDR3 has 13 amino acids. In nucleotides, the CDR3 is TGTGCCAGCAGTAACAGGTTGGGCACTGAAGCTTTCTTT. Translated, it gives CASSNRLGTEAFF.

Details on this clonotype: This may be a read error, as it is one base from a much larger clone. CDR3 DNA: TGCAGCGTTGGTCGGGCCCCAGGGCGGGCCAACGTCCTGACTTTC. Translating it yields CSVGRAPGRANVLTF. The V and J genes are TRBV29-1 and TRBJ2-6; D may be TRBD1 (5 bases). Deletions cut 4 bases from V and 5 bases from J, with 15 bases between. Germline V gene sequence: CDR1 SQVTM, CDR2 ANQGSEA. CDR3 length: 15 residues.

This clonotype occurred many times. This chain joins TRBV7-2 and TRBJ2-5, with a tentative D call TRBD2 (6 bases). The V end lost 6 bases, the J end lost 5 bases, and 13 bases lay between the germline ends. This CDR3 comprises 13 residues. Looked up from germline, CDR1 is SGHTA and CDR2 is FQGNSA. As DNA, the CDR3 is TGTGCCAGCAGGAAACCGGGGAGGGAGACCCAGTACTTC. Translating gives CASRKPGRETQYF.

Ten or more counts support this clonotype. This chain joins TRBV20-1 and TRBJ2-5; 11 bases are shared with TRBD1. With 3 bases clipped from V and 11 bases from J, the junction kept 11 bases outside the gene matches. Germline V gene data show CDR1 as DFQATT and CDR2 as SNEGSKA (reference sequence). The CDR3 runs 14 residues. CDR3 in DNA: TGCAGTGCTAGCGGACAGGGGGCGCCGGGTGAGCAGTACTTC. This gives the protein CSASGQGAPGEQYF.

The chain recombines TRBV7-6 with TRBJ2-1, with D possibly being TRBD1 or TRBD2 (5 bases each). The CDR3 consists of 16 residues. The V end was cut by 5 bases, the J end by 2 bases, with 16 bases between. CDR1 and CDR2 from the germline V gene are SGHVS and FNYEAQ. The CDR3 sequence: CASSPNRGEPYNEQFF. The CDR3, as DNA: TGTGCCAGCAGCCCTAATAGAGGGGAGCCCTACAATGAGCAGTTCTTC. Based on the CDR3 plus reference TRBV7-6 and TRBJ2-1, the full variable domain is GAGVSQSPRYKVTKRGQDVALRCDPISGHVSLYWYRQALGQGPEFLTYFNYEAQQDKSGLPNDRFSAERPEGSISTLTIQRTEQRDSAMYRCASSPNRGEPYNEQFFGPGTRLTVL.

This chain connects TRBV6-1 to TRBJ2-5; D gene uncertain. V lost 1 base and J 4 bases, leaving 10 bases between the germline ends. This CDR3 has 14 residues. The germline V gene has CDR1 MNHNS and CDR2 SASEGT. The CDR3, as DNA: TGTGCCAGCAGTGAAGTCACCGCGTTAGAGACCCAGTACTTC. It encodes CASSEVTALETQYF.

The genes are TRBV25-1 and TRBJ2-1, with D possibly matching TRBD2 (6 bases). CDR3 length: 15 residues. Germline V gene sequence: CDR1 MGHDK, CDR2 SYGVNS. V lost 4 bases to trimming and J lost 7 bases, with 17 bases between them. CDR3 loop: CASSGHPGSGNEQFF. The CDR3 region has the DNA TGTGCCAGCAGTGGTCACCCCGGGAGTGGTAATGAGCAGTTCTTC.

The chain has TRBV3-1 and TRBJ1-6, with D hard to call. Germline-derived CDR1 and CDR2 are LGHDT and YNNKEL (reference sequence). V shed 1 base and J shed 7 bases, with 5 bases lying between them. The CDR3 has 13 residues. CDR3 in amino acids: CASSQGWNSPLHF. CDR3 in DNA: TGTGCCAGCAGCCAAGGATGGAATTCACCCCTCCACTTT.

This clonotype was counted a single time. The chain combines TRBV9 with TRBJ2-5; D call uncertain. V lost 4 bases, J lost 11 bases, and 18 bases lay in between. In germline, CDR1 is SGDLS, CDR2 YYNGEE. The CDR3 has 13 residues. The CDR3 region has the DNA TGTGCCAGCAGCCCCGGAACAGTAGAGTTTCAGTACTTC. Translated, it gives CASSPGTVEFQYF. Looking up the rest from reference TRBV9 and TRBJ2-5 gives the full variable domain: DSGVTQTPKHLITATGQRVTLRCSPRSGDLSVYWYQQSLDQGLQFLIQYYNGEERAKGNILERFSAQQFPDLHSELNLSSLELGDSALYFCASSPGTVEFQYFGPGTRLLVL.

V usage is TRBV28 and J usage is TRBJ1-4; D remains unclear. V was shortened by 5 bases and J by 7 bases, with 8 bases between the two germline ends. The CDR3 length is 12 residues. Germline loops: CDR1 MDHEN, CDR2 SYDVKM. This CDR3 is CASSTEVEKLFF. The CDR3, as DNA: TGTGCCAGCAGTACTGAGGTTGAAAAACTGTTTTTT.

This clonotype was detected a few times. J is TRBJ2-1 and V is TRBV5-1; the D gene is possibly TRBD2 (6 bases). Germline loops: CDR1 SGHRS, CDR2 YFSETQ. The CDR3 runs to 16 residues. Trimming left V 1 base short and J 7 bases short, with 18 bases between. In DNA form, the CDR3 reads TGCGCCAGCAGCTTGTACCCTTCAGGCAGCGGGAATGAGCAGTTCTTC. The encoded protein is CASSLYPSGSGNEQFF.

This clonotype was counted ten times or more. J is TRBJ2-1 and V is TRBV27, with a possible D match to TRBD2 (6 bases). There are 14 residues in the CDR3. Trimming cost V 5 bases and J 5 bases, with 13 bases left between them. Looked up from germline, CDR1 is MNHEY and CDR2 is SMNVEV (reference sequence). The CDR3 nucleotides are TGTGCCAGCAGTCCGGGACTGGGGAACAATGAGCAGTTCTTC. It codes for CASSPGLGNNEQFF.

This clonotype occurred once. Relative to the germline gene, one junction end is altered; a read error may explain this. The chain has TRBV3-1 and TRBJ2-1; the match to TRBD2 covers 8 bases. Germline CDR1 is LGHDT and CDR2 is YNNKEL (reference sequence). The CDR3 consists of 16 residues. The CDR3 nucleotides are TGTGCCAGCAGCCCGTCACAGCGGGGGAAAGACAACGAGCAGTTCTTC. Translating it yields CASSPSQRGKDNEQFF.

The rearrangement joins TRBV20-1 to TRBJ2-7; 8 bases agree with TRBD2. The ends lost 3 bases at V and 5 bases at J; junction bases unmatched: 9. Germline values: CDR1 DFQATT, CDR2 SNEGSKA (reference sequence). CDR3 length: 14 residues. The CDR3 region is CSASHTGGAHEQYF. CDR3 bases: TGCAGTGCTAGCCATACGGGGGGGGCGCACGAGCAGTACTTC.

Details on this clonotype: One junction end disagrees with the germline gene, perhaps due to a read error. The V and J genes are TRBV12-3 or TRBV12-4 and TRBJ2-5; a weak D match, TRBD1 (5 bases). The CDR3 length is 15 residues. CDR3 sequence (DNA): TGTGCCAGCAGTTTTCGCCAGGAAGGACAAGAGTCCCAGTACTTC. This translates into CASSFRQEGQESQYF.

With regard to this clonotype: A much larger clone lies a single base off, so this may be a read error. The chain is built from TRBV20-1 and TRBJ2-4; D possibly corresponds to TRBD2 (5 bases). The CDR3 totals 15 residues. The V gene lost 0 bases and the J gene lost 13 bases, with 22 bases spanning the gap. Germline V gene sequence: CDR1 DFQATT, CDR2 SNEGSKA (reference sequence). CDR3 sequence (DNA): TGCAGTGCTAGAGATCGGACGCTAGCTTCGTACGTGCAGTACTTC. It encodes CSARDRTLASYVQYF.

V gene TRBV6-1 combines with J gene TRBJ2-7; no reliable D call. Germline V gene lookup returns CDR1 MNHNS and CDR2 SASEGT. This CDR3 is built from 15 residues. V was trimmed by 7 bases and J by 3 bases, leaving 19 bases between them. This CDR3 is CASNPANYGSYEQYF. CDR3 nucleotides: TGTGCCAGCAACCCGGCCAACTATGGAAGCTACGAGCAGTACTTC.

V and J are TRBV20-1 and TRBJ1-1; D ambiguous. Germline V gives CDR1 DFQATT, CDR2 SNEGSKA (reference sequence). V was pared by 1 base and J by 3 bases, with 12 bases between. This CDR3 spans 14 amino acids. CDR3 nucleotides: TGCAGTGCTAGAGGGACTGAGGCGGACACTGAAGCTTTCTTT. This translates into CSARGTEADTEAFF.

The rearrangement links TRBV7-9 to TRBJ1-5; weak D call: TRBD1 (6 bases). Germline V gene lookup returns CDR1 SEHNR and CDR2 FQNEAQ (reference sequence). V was clipped by 7 bases and J by 4 bases, with 11 bases between them. The CDR3 has 13 amino acids. As DNA, the CDR3 is TGTGCCAGCACCCTAGGGGGGAATCAGCCCCAGCATTTT. This translates into CASTLGGNQPQHF. The full variable domain, in which reference TRBV7-9 and TRBJ1-5 provide the parts outside the CDR3, is DTGVSQNPRHKITKRGQNVTFRCDPISEHNRLYWYRQTLGQGPEFLTYFQNEAQLEKSRLLSDRFSAERPKGSFSTLEIQRTEQGDSAMYLCASTLGGNQPQHFGDGTRLSIL.

This chain uses TRBV20-1 with TRBJ1-5; 9 nucleotides agree with TRBD1. The CDR3 sequence is 16 residues long. The junction had 16 bases not matched to a gene; V was cut back by 6 bases and J by 7 bases. From germline, CDR1 is DFQATT and CDR2 SNEGSKA (reference sequence). The chain's CDR3 is CSARLGDRDLRQPQHF. The CDR3 nucleotides are TGCAGTGCCCGCTTAGGGGACAGGGATTTGAGACAGCCCCAGCATTTT.

In its sample, this clonotype was seen a few times. The genes are TRBV13 and TRBJ1-6, with D possibly matching TRBD1 (5 bases). This CDR3 has 17 amino acids. Germline V gene sequence: CDR1 PRHDT, CDR2 FYEKMQ (reference sequence). V lost 5 bases and J lost 0, with 14 bases in between. The DNA for the CDR3 is TGTGCCAGCAGCACGGGGGGAGGGAGCTCCTATAATTCACCCCTCCACTTT. Residues: CASSTGGGSSYNSPLHF. Complete variable domain (other parts from reference TRBV13 and TRBJ1-6): AAGVIQSPRHLIKEKRETATLKCYPIPRHDTVYWYQQGPGQDPQFLISFYEKMQSDKGSIPDRFSAQQFSDYHSELNMSSLELGDSALYFCASSTGGGSSYNSPLHFGNGTRLTVT.